The 18 T cell receptor beta chains reported below all come from one sample, sequenced in a study of blood T cell repertoires in COVID-19. Some clones are missing from TCRdb's copy, which holds only in-frame ones; the method was immunoSEQ multiplex PCR. The table shows around 140,000 clones, with around 81% occurring only once. The sequenced sample was peripheral blood. The receptor set was obtained from a woman aged 55-70 years with active or convalescent COVID-19.

The chain couples TRBV28 to TRBJ2-7, with D tentatively TRBD2 (7 bases). The ends were cut back, 7 bases at V and 4 bases at J, with 17 bases in the middle. Looked up from germline, CDR1 is MDHEN and CDR2 is SYDVKM. The CDR3 runs to 14 residues. CDR3 residues: CASTSGGGWYEQYF. CDR3 in DNA: TGTGCCAGCACCTCGGGCGGGGGCTGGTACGAGCAGTACTTC.

This chain joins TRBV24-1 and TRBJ2-1; 10 nucleotides agree with TRBD2. This CDR3 is 13 amino acids long. Trimming took 10 bases from V and 9 from J; bases not matched to a gene: 8. Germline V gene data show CDR1 as KGHDR and CDR2 as SFDVKD. The CDR3 loop is CATQREGRSEQFF. In DNA, the CDR3 is TGTGCCACTCAGCGGGAGGGCCGGAGTGAGCAGTTCTTC.

The gene calls are TRBV2 and TRBJ2-7; tentative D call: TRBD1 (6 bases). V lost 1 base and J lost 2, with 12 bases in between. There are 15 residues in the CDR3. Per germline, CDR1 SNHLY and CDR2 FYNNEI. The CDR3 DNA sequence: TGTGCCAGCAGTGAAGGGAACAGGGTTCCCTACGAGCAGTACGTC. Translating gives CASSEGNRVPYEQYV.

The chain uses TRBV7-2 and TRBJ1-2, with D possibly matching TRBD1 (6 bases). Trimming left V 8 bases short and J 5 bases short, with 18 bases between. This CDR3 region has 14 residues. Germline V gives CDR1 SGHTA, CDR2 FQGNSA. DNA for the CDR3: TGTGCCAGCGCCCCTGCCCGGACAGCTTATGGCTACACCTTC. Its translation: CASAPARTAYGYTF.

This clone appeared once. CDR3 sequence (DNA): TGTGCCAGCTCATCTTCCTCAGGGGCCGGCTACACCTTC. It specifies CASSSSSGAGYTF. This chain links TRBV18 with TRBJ1-2, with D maybe TRBD1 (6 bases). The CDR3 covers 13 residues. With 5 bases removed from V and 8 bases from J, the gap between germline ends came to 15 bases. The germline V gene encodes CDR1 KGHSH and CDR2 LQKENI.

The V and J genes are TRBV5-1 and TRBJ2-7; tentative D call: TRBD2 (5 bases). The CDR3 runs to 13 residues. V was pared by 5 bases and J by 8 bases, with 17 bases between. In germline, CDR1 is SGHRS, CDR2 YFSETQ. CDR3 protein: CASRSEVLGQQYF. The CDR3 DNA follows: TGCGCCAGCAGATCGGAGGTGCTCGGCCAGCAGTACTTC. Filled out from reference TRBV5-1 and TRBJ2-7, the complete variable domain reads KAGVTQTPRYLIKTRGQQVTLSCSPISGHRSVSWYQQTPGQGLQFLFEYFSETQRNKGNFPGRFSGRQFSNSRSEMNVSTLELGDSALYLCASRSEVLGQQYFGPGTRLTVT.

This sequence joins TRBV2 and TRBJ1-4, with 8 bases aligning to TRBD1. The germline V gene has CDR1 SNHLY and CDR2 FYNNEI. Trimming cost V 7 bases and J 8 bases; bases outside gene matches: 3. This CDR3 region has 12 residues. The CDR3 spells CASKAGGEKLFF. The CDR3 DNA reads TGTGCCAGCAAGGCAGGGGGCGAAAAACTGTTTTTT. Full variable domain (missing parts from reference TRBV2 and TRBJ1-4): EPEVTQTPSHQVTQMGQEVILRCVPISNHLYFYWYRQILGQKVEFLVSFYNNEISEKSEIFDDQFSVERPDGSNFTLKIRSTKLEDSAMYFCASKAGGEKLFFGSGTQLSVL.

Details on this clone: Different DNA sequences within this sample yield the same CDR3. The chain links TRBV9 to TRBJ2-1; 10 nucleotides align to TRBD2. In germline, CDR1 is SGDLS, CDR2 YYNGEE. CDR3 length: 15 amino acids. The ends lost 4 bases at V and 0 bases at J; junction bases unmatched: 1. In nucleotides, the CDR3 is TGTGCCAGCAGCTCTAGCGGGAGCTCCTACAATGAGCAGTTCTTC. It is translated as CASSSSGSSYNEQFF.

The chain uses TRBV27 and TRBJ1-5, with 9 bases lining up with TRBD1. CDR1 and CDR2 (germline): MNHEY, SMNVEV (reference sequence). Losses at the gene ends were 2 bases for V and 7 bases for J; bases not matched to a gene: 6. The CDR3 loop spans 15 amino acids. CDR3 residues: CASSLGTGWGQPQHF. The CDR3 DNA follows: TGTGCCAGCAGTTTAGGGACAGGGTGGGGGCAGCCCCAGCATTTT.

The chain is built from TRBV6-5 and TRBJ2-2, with D perhaps TRBD2 (5 bases). Trimming removed 5 bases at V and 4 bases at J, with 5 bases between. The CDR3 runs 12 residues. CDR1 is MNHEY, CDR2 SVGAGI, per germline. CDR3: CASSRGTGELFF. The CDR3 bases are TGTGCCAGCAGTCGGGGCACCGGGGAGCTGTTTTTT.

CDR3 DNA: TGTGCCAGCAGTTATCGGGAGAGTGGCGAGCAGTTCTTC. Its translation: CASSYRESGEQFF. V and J are TRBV6-2 or TRBV6-3 and TRBJ2-1; D is perhaps TRBD2 (6 bases). This CDR3 spans 13 amino acids. The V end lost 3 bases, the J end lost 10 bases, and 13 bases lay between the germline ends. Germline lookup yields CDR1 MNHEY and CDR2 SVGEGT.

This chain links TRBV2 with TRBJ2-1; D is perhaps TRBD1 (5 bases). The CDR3 sequence is 11 residues long. Germline V CDR1 and CDR2: SNHLY, FYNNEI. The germline V and J ends were trimmed by 5 bases and 8 bases, with 7 bases remaining between them. The CDR3 nucleotides are TGTGCCAGCAGTAAACAGGATGAGCAGTTCTTC. Amino acids: CASSKQDEQFF.

The genes are TRBV29-1 and TRBJ2-3, with D maybe TRBD1 (5 bases). Deletions cut 3 bases from V and 2 bases from J, with 9 bases between. The CDR3 contains 13 residues. Germline lookup yields CDR1 SQVTM and CDR2 ANQGSEA. The CDR3 DNA follows: TGCAGCGTTGATGTAGGGGCCACAGATACGCAGTATTTT. This codes for CSVDVGATDTQYF.

This clone was seen more than once but under ten times. This chain uses TRBV7-2 with TRBJ1-5; D possibly corresponds to TRBD1 (6 bases). The CDR3 is 14 amino acids. The germline CDR1 and CDR2 sequences are SGHTA and FQGNSA. Trimming removed 7 bases at V and 0 bases at J, with 10 bases between. Written as DNA, the CDR3 is TGTGCCAGCAATCAGGACAGTAGCAATCAGCCCCAGCATTTT. Its protein is CASNQDSSNQPQHF.

This chain uses TRBV11-2 with TRBJ1-5, with TRBD1 as a possible D gene (6 bases). The CDR3 runs 15 residues. Germline V gene sequence: CDR1 SGHAT, CDR2 FQNNGV. Deletions cut 0 bases from V and 4 bases from J, with 10 bases between. The CDR3 coding sequence is TGTGCCAGCAGCTTAGATCAAACAGGGAATCAGCCCCAGCATTTT. Translated, it gives CASSLDQTGNQPQHF.

V gene TRBV6-5 combines with J gene TRBJ2-7, with D unclear. The CDR3 runs 14 residues. V lost 2 bases to trimming and J lost 0 bases, with 8 bases between them. Germline loops: CDR1 MNHEY, CDR2 SVGAGI. The CDR3 nucleotides read TGTGCCAGCAGTTACAGTGAGAGCTCCTACGAGCAGTACTTC. Its protein product is CASSYSESSYEQYF.

J is TRBJ2-5 and V is TRBV29-1; D may be TRBD1 (5 bases). V was clipped by 6 bases and J by 1 base, with 15 bases between them. The germline CDR1 and CDR2 sequences are SQVTM and ANQGSEA. CDR3 length equals 14 residues. CDR3 amino acids: CSVGGAQIQETQYF. For the CDR3, the DNA is TGCAGCGTGGGTGGGGCGCAGATCCAAGAGACCCAGTACTTC.

V gene TRBV5-1 combines with J gene TRBJ2-1; 7 positions match TRBD2. CDR3 length: 16 amino acids. CDR1 and CDR2 (germline): SGHRS, YFSETQ. Trimming cost V 4 bases and J 7 bases; bases outside gene matches: 14. CDR3 sequence (DNA): TGCGCCAGCAGCCCTGAAGTGGGAGGGTATTATAATGAGCAGTTCTTC. This encodes CASSPEVGGYYNEQFF.